This T cell receptor beta chain derives from a study of PD-L1 blockade in urothelial cancer. The length of the CDR3 is 16 residues. With V trimmed by 4 bases and J by 0 bases, 4 bases remained unmatched. The germline V gene has CDR1 SGHRS and CDR2 YFSETQ. Some clones are missing from TCRdb's copy, which holds only in-frame ones; the method was immunoSEQ multiplex PCR. The table has 30,000 to 35,000 clones, more than 65% seen once. V usage is TRBV5-1 and J usage is TRBJ1-3; the match to TRBD1 covers 10 bases. This sequence originates from a man aged 60 to 75 with urothelial cancer. The starting material was PBMCs, obtained around atezolizumab (anti-PD-L1) treatment. The DNA for the CDR3 is TGCGCCAGCAGCCAACGGACAGGGGGCTCTGGAAACACCATATATTTT. Protein product: CASSQRTGGSGNTIYF.